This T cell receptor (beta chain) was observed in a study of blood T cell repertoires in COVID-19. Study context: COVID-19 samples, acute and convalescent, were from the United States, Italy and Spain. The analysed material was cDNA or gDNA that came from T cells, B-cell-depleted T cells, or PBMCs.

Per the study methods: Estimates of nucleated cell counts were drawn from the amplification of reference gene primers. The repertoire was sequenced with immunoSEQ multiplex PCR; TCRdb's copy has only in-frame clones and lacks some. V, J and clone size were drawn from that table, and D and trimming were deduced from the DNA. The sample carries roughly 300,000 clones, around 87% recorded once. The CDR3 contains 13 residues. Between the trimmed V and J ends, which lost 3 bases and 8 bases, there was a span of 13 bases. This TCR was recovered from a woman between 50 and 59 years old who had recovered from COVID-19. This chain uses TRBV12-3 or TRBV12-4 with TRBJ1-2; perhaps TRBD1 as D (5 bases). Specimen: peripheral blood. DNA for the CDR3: TGTGCCAGCAGTTTGAGGACATCAAGCGGCTACACCTTC. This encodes CASSLRTSSGYTF.